These 18 T cell receptor beta chains came from one sample sequenced in a study of cytomegalovirus exposure and HLA in healthy donors. In the PCR, 60 Vbeta and 13 Jbeta primers were used. The protocol was immunoSEQ multiplex PCR, while the TCRdb copy is restricted to in-frame clones and leaves out a portion. The sample yields around 140,000 clones, approximately 8.9% seen once. The material sequenced was PBMCs. These receptor sequences come from a woman in her thirties or forties in good health and CMV-seropositive.

This clone was seen more than once but under ten times. This rearrangement joins TRBV7-9 to TRBJ1-5; D ambiguous. The germline V gene has CDR1 SEHNR and CDR2 FQNEAQ (reference sequence). CDR3 size: 15 residues. The V and J ends lost 5 bases and 2 bases respectively, with 13 bases between them. CDR3 in DNA: TGTGCCAGCAGCCACTCCGGGATGCGCAATCAGCCCCAGCATTTT. This codes for CASSHSGMRNQPQHF.

This clone has more than one count but fewer than ten. The gene calls are TRBV10-3 and TRBJ1-4; TRBD1 agrees at 7 bases. Germline V gives CDR1 ENHRY, CDR2 SYGVKD. V was clipped by 8 bases and J by 10 bases; unmatched bases: 10. The CDR3 loop spans 13 amino acids. The CDR3 loop is CAIRDQGDGKLFF. CDR3 nucleotides: TGTGCCATCCGGGACCAGGGGGACGGAAAACTGTTTTTT.

The chain couples TRBV5-4 to TRBJ1-6, with D perhaps matching TRBD1 (6 bases). Trimming stripped 4 bases from V and 10 bases from J, with 18 bases between. Germline CDR1 is SGHNT and CDR2 is YYREEE (reference sequence). There are 15 residues in the CDR3. CDR3 in amino acids: CASSLTSGVSSPLHF. DNA of the CDR3: TGTGCCAGCAGCCTAACCTCAGGGGTTTCATCACCCCTCCACTTT. The variable domain in full, with the rest retrieved from reference TRBV5-4 and TRBJ1-6, is ETGVTQSPTHLIKTRGQQVTLRCSSQSGHNTVSWYQQALGQGPQFIFQYYREEENGRGNFPPRFSGLQFPNYSSELNVNALELDDSALYLCASSLTSGVSSPLHFGNGTRLTVT.

The chain is built from TRBV5-1 and TRBJ2-4; TRBD1 matches at 10 bases. The junction had 1 base not matched to a gene; V was cut back by 1 base and J by 9 bases. CDR3 length equals 13 residues. The germline gives CDR1 SGHRS, CDR2 YFSETQ. In DNA form, the CDR3 reads TGCGCCAGCAGCTTGTGGACAGGGGGCATTCAGTACTTC. It is translated as CASSLWTGGIQYF. Based on the CDR3 plus reference TRBV5-1 and TRBJ2-4, the full variable domain is KAGVTQTPRYLIKTRGQQVTLSCSPISGHRSVSWYQQTPGQGLQFLFEYFSETQRNKGNFPGRFSGRQFSNSRSEMNVSTLELGDSALYLCASSLWTGGIQYFGAGTRLSVL.

The chain couples TRBV5-1 to TRBJ1-6; 7 bases match TRBD1. V dropped 4 bases and J dropped 8; count of bases not matched to a gene: 9. CDR1 SGHRS and CDR2 YFSETQ come from the germline V gene. The CDR3 contains 15 residues. DNA of the CDR3: TGCGCCAGCAGCCGACAGGGAGAGGGATATTCACCCCTCCACTTT. Residues: CASSRQGEGYSPLHF. Together with reference TRBV5-1 and TRBJ1-6, the CDR3 gives the full variable domain: KAGVTQTPRYLIKTRGQQVTLSCSPISGHRSVSWYQQTPGQGLQFLFEYFSETQRNKGNFPGRFSGRQFSNSRSEMNVSTLELGDSALYLCASSRQGEGYSPLHFGNGTRLTVT.

The chain couples TRBV5-1 to TRBJ2-7; 9 nucleotides line up with TRBD2. Trimming removed 4 bases from V and 3 bases from J; junction bases left unmatched: 5. The germline CDR1 and CDR2 sequences are SGHRS and YFSETQ. The CDR3 is made up of 14 amino acids. In DNA form, the CDR3 reads TGCGCCAGCAGCACCCCGACTAGCGGCTACGAGCAGTACTTC. This codes for CASSTPTSGYEQYF.

This clone has just a few counts. CDR3 sequence (DNA): TGTGCCAGCAGCGTAACGGGGGGGACCACAGATACGCAGTATTTT. It translates to CASSVTGGTTDTQYF. The V call is TRBV9, the J call TRBJ2-3; the match to TRBD2 covers 8 bases. Trimming at V came to 1 base and at J to 2 bases, leaving 3 bases not matched to a gene. The CDR3 is made up of 15 amino acids. Germline V gene lookup returns CDR1 SGDLS and CDR2 YYNGEE.

The sample holds a few counts of this clone. V gene TRBV5-1 combines with J gene TRBJ1-6; D might be TRBD1 (5 bases). CDR1 and CDR2 (germline): SGHRS, YFSETQ. The CDR3 has 13 amino acids. Deletions cut 3 bases from V and 7 bases from J, with 8 bases between. CDR3 sequence (DNA): TGCGCCAGCAGCTGGGGGGGAAATTCACCCCTCCACTTT. Translated: CASSWGGNSPLHF. The full variable domain, with the rest looked up from reference TRBV5-1 and TRBJ1-6, is KAGVTQTPRYLIKTRGQQVTLSCSPISGHRSVSWYQQTPGQGLQFLFEYFSETQRNKGNFPGRFSGRQFSNSRSEMNVSTLELGDSALYLCASSWGGNSPLHFGNGTRLTVT.

This clone was seen a handful of times. The genes are TRBV5-4 and TRBJ2-2, with D maybe TRBD2 (5 bases). The germline V gene has CDR1 SGHNT and CDR2 YYREEE (reference sequence). V was cut by 3 bases and J by 4 bases, with 19 bases left in between. This CDR3 is built from 17 residues. The CDR3 DNA is TGTGCCAGCAGCTCTCAATTGGGTTTCGCGGGCACCGGGGAGCTGTTTTTT. Its translation: CASSSQLGFAGTGELFF.

The chain has TRBV5-6 and TRBJ2-7; possibly TRBD2 for D (6 bases). Germline V lookup: CDR1 SGHDT, CDR2 YYEEEE. The CDR3 runs to 13 residues. V was clipped by 0 bases and J by 9 bases, with 13 bases between them. CDR3 protein: CASSLANMEGQYF. The CDR3 DNA follows: TGTGCCAGCAGCTTGGCGAATATGGAGGGGCAGTACTTC.

The chain is built from TRBV5-5 and TRBJ2-5; 11 positions agree with TRBD2. The CDR3 has 15 residues. CDR1 is SGHKS, CDR2 YYEKEE, per germline (reference sequence). The V and J ends lost 1 base and 4 bases, in that order; junction bases with no gene match: 3. DNA of the CDR3: TGTGCCAGCAGCTTGATAGCGGGGGGGCGAGAGACCCAGTACTTC. Translation: CASSLIAGGRETQYF.

The chain carries TRBV6-5 and TRBJ1-3; maybe TRBD1 (5 bases). Germline-derived CDR1 and CDR2 are MNHEY and SVGAGI. The CDR3 is 15 amino acids. With 8 bases removed from V and 0 bases from J, the gap between germline ends came to 14 bases. The CDR3 protein is CASGGGALSGNTIYF. The CDR3 region has the DNA TGTGCCAGCGGGGGAGGGGCGCTCTCTGGAAACACCATATATTTT.

The rearrangement uses TRBV2 and TRBJ2-3, with TRBD2 matching over 7 bases. The germline gives CDR1 SNHLY, CDR2 FYNNEI. V trimming: 4 bases; J trimming: 0 bases; junction bases outside the gene matches: 10. This CDR3 contains 17 residues. The CDR3 DNA reads as TGTGCCAGCAGTGCAGGGACTACTCTGGTGAGCACAGATACGCAGTATTTT. Translated, it gives CASSAGTTLVSTDTQYF.

The gene calls are TRBV18 and TRBJ1-3, with TRBD1 matching over 8 bases. After removal of 2 bases from V and 0 bases from J, the junction contained 6 bases not matched to a gene. Germline CDR1 is KGHSH and CDR2 is LQKENI. This CDR3 is built from 17 residues. Here the CDR3 DNA reads TGTGCCAGCTCACCAGGGACAGGCTCCAGCTCTGGAAACACCATATATTTT. The encoded protein is CASSPGTGSSSGNTIYF.

The gene calls are TRBV5-1 and TRBJ2-2; weak D call: TRBD1 (6 bases). Per germline, CDR1 SGHRS and CDR2 YFSETQ. This CDR3 region has 15 residues. Trimming pared 4 bases from V and 6 bases from J, leaving 16 bases between. CDR3 bases: TGCGCCAGCAGCCAGACGATACAGGGACCCGGGGAGCTGTTTTTT. Translated: CASSQTIQGPGELFF.

This clone turned up a few times. This chain joins TRBV25-1 and TRBJ2-5; 7 positions agree with TRBD2. CDR3 length: 13 residues. Trimming cost V 3 bases and J 2 bases; bases outside gene matches: 0. Germline V lookup: CDR1 MGHDK, CDR2 SYGVNS. As DNA, the CDR3 is TGTGCCAGCAGTGAGGGGGGGCAAGAGACCCAGTACTTC. Amino acid sequence: CASSEGGQETQYF.

V usage is TRBV5-1 and J usage is TRBJ1-1, with D unresolved. The CDR3 totals 16 residues. Germline values: CDR1 SGHRS, CDR2 YFSETQ. The V and J ends lost 0 bases and 4 bases respectively, with 16 bases between them. CDR3 protein: CASSLGLGSGSTEAFF. The CDR3 bases are TGCGCCAGCAGCTTGGGCCTAGGGTCGGGGAGCACTGAAGCTTTCTTT.

The CDR3 region is CASSQPRGGHYLTTNEKLFF. The CDR3 DNA sequence: TGTGCCAGTAGTCAGCCGCGGGGAGGACACTATCTTACAACTAATGAAAAACTGTTTTTT. The chain uses TRBV19 and TRBJ1-4, with a possible D match to TRBD1 (5 bases). Germline V gives CDR1 LNHDA, CDR2 SQIVND (reference sequence). With 5 bases removed from V and 0 bases from J, the gap between germline ends came to 25 bases. This CDR3 region has 20 residues.